Listed below are T cell receptor beta chains from one sample, sequenced in a study of HIV-infected patients and healthy controls. TCRdb reprocessed the 5' RACE reads via MiXCR and lists one record per CDR3 protein. This table holds roughly 70,000 distinct CDR3 sequences, roughly 16% found once. The sample consisted of CD4+ T cells from blood. These receptors were taken from a human donor in good health. Both conserved end residues are trimmed from each CDR3.

CDR3aa: SAIDSAEKLF; j_gene: TRBJ1-4; v_gene: TRBV29-1
CDR3aa: ASSYPKKGADTQY; j_gene: TRBJ2-3; v_gene: TRBV6-2/TRBV6-3
CDR3aa: ASSPDPNYGYT; j_gene: TRBJ1-2; v_gene: TRBV7-3
CDR3aa: ASSSPMYGQGGYT; j_gene: TRBJ1-2; v_gene: TRBV27
CDR3aa: ASSWKQGMGYGYT; j_gene: TRBJ1-2; v_gene: TRBV27
CDR3aa: ASSRTVANSPLH; j_gene: TRBJ1-6; v_gene: TRBV19
CDR3aa: ATGGTYNEQF; j_gene: TRBJ2-1; v_gene: TRBV7-9
CDR3aa: ASSQARNYGYT; j_gene: TRBJ1-2; v_gene: TRBV14
CDR3aa: SARDGPPHREQY; j_gene: TRBJ2-7; v_gene: TRBV20-1
CDR3aa: ASSLGSARDSHSGANVLT; j_gene: TRBJ2-6; v_gene: TRBV7-9
CDR3aa: ASSLRAGTNYGYT; j_gene: TRBJ1-2; v_gene: TRBV7-9
CDR3aa: ASSSGLGTDTQY; j_gene: TRBJ2-3; v_gene: TRBV11-2
CDR3aa: ASGSKETQY; j_gene: TRBJ2-5; v_gene: TRBV10-2
CDR3aa: SVEKGASGNTIY; j_gene: TRBJ1-3; v_gene: TRBV29-1
CDR3aa: ASSQSSAGGVCLLLAYNEQF; j_gene: TRBJ2-1; v_gene: TRBV23-1
CDR3aa: ASRRTGGYINEQF; j_gene: TRBJ2-1; v_gene: TRBV12-3/TRBV12-4
CDR3aa: ASSAQGDPGELF; j_gene: TRBJ2-2; v_gene: TRBV2
CDR3aa: SVEAQSSYNEQF; j_gene: TRBJ2-1; v_gene: TRBV29-1
CDR3aa: SVIMSSLGTSKYNEQF; j_gene: TRBJ2-1; v_gene: TRBV29-1
CDR3aa: ASPRQGKGNEQF; j_gene: TRBJ2-1; v_gene: TRBV7-9
CDR3aa: SASPQRPYSGNTIY; j_gene: TRBJ1-3; v_gene: TRBV20-1
CDR3aa: ASSGRGHKETQY; j_gene: TRBJ2-5; v_gene: TRBV25-1
CDR3aa: SARPTGTGEKLF; j_gene: TRBJ1-4; v_gene: TRBV20-1
CDR3aa: ASLRTSGSYNEQF; j_gene: TRBJ2-1; v_gene: TRBV7-2